This T cell receptor (beta chain) stems from a study of blood T cell repertoires in COVID-19. The CDR3 has 15 residues. The germline CDR1 and CDR2 sequences are LNHDA and SQIVND (reference sequence). Trimming took 6 bases from V and 1 from J, leaving 13 bases between them. Using immunoSEQ multiplex PCR, the repertoire was profiled, and TCRdb retains in-frame clones only, with some absent. The table includes some 200,000 clones, about 86% detected once. V is TRBV19 and J is TRBJ1-5, with D tentatively TRBD1 (5 bases). This receptor was identified in a man younger than 45 with active or convalescent COVID-19. Specimen: peripheral blood. The CDR3 DNA reads as TGTGCCAGTAGGGGGCAGGGTATAAGCAATCAGCCCCAGCATTTT. Residues: CASRGQGISNQPQHF.